Each of the 26 T cell receptor beta chains below was sequenced from the same sample in a study of blood T cell repertoires in COVID-19. Here immunoSEQ multiplex PCR was the method, and the copy in TCRdb shows in-frame clones only, minus some. The sample contains about 370,000 clones, roughly 90% of which appear only once. Specimen: peripheral blood. The receptors were sampled from a woman aged 25 to 39 with COVID-19, enrolled during active disease.

The genes are TRBV3-1 (or the pseudogene TRBV3-2) and TRBJ2-1; 13 bases align to TRBD2. The junction had 9 bases not matched to a gene; V was cut back by 4 bases and J by 9 bases. Looked up from germline, CDR1 is LGHDT and CDR2 is YNNKEL (reference sequence). This CDR3 spans 16 amino acids. The CDR3: CASSRRLAGGDREQFF. For the CDR3, the DNA is TGTGCCAGCAGCCGGAGACTAGCGGGGGGAGACCGTGAGCAGTTCTTC.

The chain couples TRBV6-5 to TRBJ1-2; TRBD1 matches 7 bases. The CDR3 length is 15 residues. CDR1 is MNHEY and CDR2 is SVGAGI in the germline V gene. V gave up 6 bases and J gave up 6 bases; unmatched junction bases: 13. The CDR3 coding sequence is TGTGCCAGCAGCTCCCCCGCAGGGGGTCGGGATGGCTACACCTTC. Protein: CASSSPAGGRDGYTF.

The V call is TRBV27, the J call TRBJ2-3; 8 bases map to TRBD2. J gave up 2 bases and V 5 bases, and 6 bases lay outside the gene matches. CDR3 length equals 15 residues. Germline V gene lookup returns CDR1 MNHEY and CDR2 SMNVEV (reference sequence). The CDR3: CASSPGLGNTDTQYF. CDR3 nucleotides: TGTGCCAGCAGTCCGGGACTAGGGAACACAGATACGCAGTATTTT.

The chain joins TRBV6-1 to TRBJ1-2, with 8 bases matching TRBD1. The V gene end was trimmed by 2 bases and the J gene end by 7 bases; junction bases not matched to a gene: 15. Germline CDR1 is MNHNS and CDR2 is SASEGT. This CDR3 contains 17 residues. The DNA for the CDR3 is TGTGCCAGCAGTGAATTTGCAGGGGGCGCGGAAAGTCGTGGCTACACCTTC. Translating gives CASSEFAGGAESRGYTF.

This chain links TRBV5-1 with TRBJ2-7; 10 positions agree with TRBD2. With 0 bases clipped from V and 2 bases from J, the junction kept 11 bases outside the gene matches. Germline V gene data show CDR1 as SGHRS and CDR2 as YFSETQ. There are 18 residues in the CDR3. The CDR3 DNA sequence: TGCGCCAGCAGCTTGGCAGGACTCACTAGCGGGGTTCCCTACGAGCAGTACTTC. Encoded protein: CASSLAGLTSGVPYEQYF.

The rearrangement links TRBV19 to TRBJ1-1; 8 bases fit TRBD1. CDR1 is LNHDA, CDR2 SQIVND, per germline (reference sequence). With 0 bases clipped from V and 5 bases from J, the junction kept 5 bases outside the gene matches. The CDR3 has 15 amino acids. The CDR3 sequence is CASSIEGRGRTEAFF. CDR3 DNA sequence: TGTGCCAGTAGTATAGAGGGCAGGGGGCGTACTGAAGCTTTCTTT.

Comments on this clone: The same CDR3 also results from other DNA sequences found in this sample. The V call is TRBV7-9, the J call TRBJ2-7; TRBD2 matches 10 bases. CDR1 and CDR2 from the germline V gene are SEHNR and FQNEAQ (reference sequence). The CDR3 is made up of 14 amino acids. The V segment lost 5 bases and the J segment 1 base; nucleotides outside the gene matches: 2. In DNA form, the CDR3 reads TGTGCCAGCAGCCCTAGCGGGAGTTCCTACGAGCAGTACGTC. Amino acids: CASSPSGSSYEQYV.

The chain has TRBV5-1 and TRBJ2-5, with 9 bases identical to TRBD1. V lost 3 bases, J lost 2 bases, and 8 bases stayed unmatched. The CDR3 totals 16 residues. Germline V gene data show CDR1 as SGHRS and CDR2 as YFSETQ. This CDR3 is CASSSADRGWQETQYF. In nucleotides, the CDR3 is TGCGCCAGCAGCTCCGCCGACAGGGGGTGGCAAGAGACCCAGTACTTC.

This chain's CDR3 is CASSGGWGTEAFF. The DNA of the CDR3 is TGTGCCAGCAGTGGGGGCTGGGGCACTGAAGCTTTCTTT. The chain uses TRBV28 and TRBJ1-1; tentative D call: TRBD1 (6 bases). The V gene lost 5 bases and the J gene lost 4 bases, with 11 bases spanning the gap. CDR3 length: 13 residues. Germline CDR1 reads MDHEN; CDR2 reads SYDVKM.

Worth noting for this clone: One end of the junction varies from germline; a read error may be responsible. The chain employs TRBV7-7 and TRBJ2-2; 7 positions agree with TRBD1. CDR1 and CDR2 from the germline V gene are SSHAT and FNYEAQ (reference sequence). This CDR3 has 13 residues. This chain's CDR3 is CASSLQGAGELFF. CDR3 nucleotide sequence: TGTGCTAGCAGCTTGCAGGGGGCCGGGGAGCTGTTTTTT. The variable domain in full, completed from reference TRBV7-7 and TRBJ2-2, reads GAGVSQSPRYKVTKRGQDVTLRCDPISSHATLYWYQQALGQGPEFLTYFNYEAQPDKSGLPSDRFSAERPEGSISTLTIQRTEQRDSAMYRCASSLQGAGELFFGEGSRLTVL.

The V gene is TRBV18, the J gene TRBJ2-2, with D possibly matching TRBD1 (5 bases). V was pared by 0 bases and J by 4 bases, with 15 bases between. This CDR3 comprises 17 residues. Germline CDR1 is KGHSH and CDR2 is LQKENI. DNA for the CDR3: TGTGCCAGCTCACCACCTCAGGGCCCCTGGAGCACCGGGGAGCTGTTTTTT. Encoded protein: CASSPPQGPWSTGELFF.

The V call is TRBV29-1, the J call TRBJ2-5; 8 bases fit TRBD1. The CDR3 is made up of 16 amino acids. Germline V gene sequence: CDR1 SQVTM, CDR2 ANQGSEA. J lost 2 bases, V lost 3 bases, and 11 bases had no gene match. CDR3 coding DNA: TGCAGCGTTGAGCTCGCCGGGACAGGTTATCAAGAGACCCAGTACTTC. Protein product: CSVELAGTGYQETQYF.

The chain links TRBV2 to TRBJ1-5; maybe TRBD1 (5 bases). V was pared by 8 bases and J by 2 bases, with 10 bases between. The germline gives CDR1 SNHLY, CDR2 FYNNEI. This CDR3 is built from 13 residues. The CDR3 is CASGGVGNQPQHF. CDR3 nucleotide sequence: TGTGCCAGCGGGGGGGTCGGCAATCAGCCCCAGCATTTT.

This chain joins TRBV6-8 and TRBJ2-7; TRBD2 matches at 10 bases. Unmatched junction bases numbered 17, after V lost 6 bases and J lost 0 bases. The CDR3 sequence is 19 residues long. Germline CDR1 and CDR2: MNHGY and SAAAGT. The CDR3 DNA is TGTGCCAGCAGCAAACCGGTAGAGGGGACTAGCGACGGCTCCTACGAGCAGTACGTC. The encoded protein is CASSKPVEGTSDGSYEQYV.

J is TRBJ1-2 and V is TRBV7-9; no clear D. Germline assignment: CDR1 SEHNR and CDR2 FQNEAQ (reference sequence). V gave up 1 base and J gave up 8 bases, with 8 bases separating them. The CDR3 loop spans 12 amino acids. CDR3 DNA sequence: TGTGCCAGCAGCTTAGTTCCCTACGGCTACACCTTC. Its translation: CASSLVPYGYTF.

The chain carries TRBV5-1 and TRBJ2-3; possible D gene TRBD2, 6 bases. Between the trimmed V and J ends, which lost 5 bases and 6 bases, there was a span of 10 bases. The CDR3 covers 12 residues. Germline CDR1 and CDR2: SGHRS and YFSETQ. CDR3 sequence: CASSFAGDTQYF. CDR3 coding DNA: TGCGCCAGCAGTTTTGCGGGGGATACGCAGTATTTT.

The CDR3 here is CAIRWTGGSHGYTF. The CDR3 region has the DNA TGTGCCATCAGATGGACAGGGGGCTCACATGGCTACACCTTC. The chain uses TRBV10-3 and TRBJ1-2, with 11 bases that match TRBD1. Germline CDR1 ENHRY, CDR2 SYGVKD. The V segment lost 6 bases and the J segment 6 bases; nucleotides outside the gene matches: 6. The CDR3 loop spans 14 amino acids.

The chain employs TRBV7-9 and TRBJ1-6; D is undetermined. Trimming shortened V by 5 bases and J by 0 bases, and 8 bases separated the two germline ends. Germline CDR1 is SEHNR and CDR2 is FQNEAQ (reference sequence). The CDR3 has 15 amino acids. For the CDR3, the DNA is TGTGCCAGCAGCCAGGCGAGCTCCTATAATTCACCCCTCCACTTT. Translating gives CASSQASSYNSPLHF. Supplemented by reference TRBV7-9 and TRBJ1-6, the full variable domain reads DTGVSQNPRHKITKRGQNVTFRCDPISEHNRLYWYRQTLGQGPEFLTYFQNEAQLEKSRLLSDRFSAERPKGSFSTLEIQRTEQGDSAMYLCASSQASSYNSPLHFGNGTRLTVT.

This chain links TRBV6-5 with TRBJ2-5, with TRBD2 matching 14 bases. There are 15 residues in the CDR3. After removal of 6 bases from V and 5 bases from J, the junction contained 5 bases not matched to a gene. Germline loops: CDR1 MNHEY, CDR2 SVGAGI. The CDR3 loop is CASSLGTSGGETQYF. Written as DNA, the CDR3 is TGTGCCAGCAGCCTTGGGACTAGCGGGGGCGAGACCCAGTACTTC.

The CDR3 region is CASSGGTGGASGELFF. The DNA of the CDR3 is TGTGCCAGCAGTGGAGGGACAGGGGGCGCGAGCGGGGAGCTGTTTTTT. The rearrangement links TRBV6-6 to TRBJ2-2; 12 bases map to TRBD1. J was trimmed by 7 bases and V by 5 bases; bases with no gene match: 8. The CDR3 covers 16 residues. CDR1 is MNHNY and CDR2 is SVGAGI in the germline V gene (reference sequence).

J is TRBJ2-5 and V is TRBV7-2; TRBD2 agrees at 10 bases. There are 17 residues in the CDR3. Germline CDR1 SGHTA, CDR2 FQGNSA. With V trimmed by 3 bases and J by 5 bases, 12 bases remained unmatched. This CDR3 reads CASSLGTSGIAGETQYF. CDR3 sequence (DNA): TGTGCCAGCAGCTTGGGTACTAGCGGGATCGCGGGGGAGACCCAGTACTTC.

The chain has TRBV6-5 and TRBJ2-7, with D tentatively TRBD2 (6 bases). Germline-derived CDR1 and CDR2 are MNHEY and SVGAGI. This CDR3 has 14 amino acids. V lost 5 bases and J lost 2, with 13 bases in between. The chain's CDR3 is CASSLGGAAYEQYF. Written as DNA, the CDR3 is TGTGCCAGCAGTCTAGGAGGGGCAGCCTACGAGCAGTACTTC.

A single count supports this clone. At one of its ends the junction is not consistent with the germline gene, which may arise from a read error. This rearrangement joins TRBV5-4 to TRBJ2-2; 10 bases align to TRBD1. This CDR3 contains 17 residues. In germline, CDR1 is SGHNT, CDR2 YYREEE (reference sequence). Here the CDR3 reads CASRLGGQGANTGELFF. The CDR3 bases are TGTGCCAGCAGATTGGGTGGACAGGGGGCGAACACCGGGGAGCTGTTTTTT. The variable domain in full, completed from reference TRBV5-4 and TRBJ2-2, reads ETGVTQSPTHLIKTRGQQVTLRCSSQSGHNTVSWYQQALGQGPQFIFQYYREEENGRGNFPPRFSGLQFPNYSSELNVNALELDDSALYLCASRLGGQGANTGELFFGEGSRLTVL.

The V call is TRBV9, the J call TRBJ1-2; a weak D match, TRBD1 (5 bases). This CDR3 is built from 14 residues. Germline V gene sequence: CDR1 SGDLS, CDR2 YYNGEE. V lost 3 bases, J lost 2 bases, and 11 bases lay in between. CDR3 DNA: TGTGCCAGCAGCGGGCCAGGGATGAACTATGGCTACACCTTC. The encoded protein is CASSGPGMNYGYTF.

The V call is TRBV28, the J call TRBJ2-3, with 9 positions matching TRBD2. This CDR3 region has 14 residues. Germline-derived CDR1 and CDR2 are MDHEN and SYDVKM. The junction had 4 bases not matched to a gene; V was cut back by 3 bases and J by 6 bases. The CDR3 loop is CASSLGGGGDTQYF. The CDR3 bases are TGTGCCAGCAGTTTGGGCGGGGGGGGTGATACGCAGTATTTT.

V usage is TRBV5-4 and J usage is TRBJ2-7; 9 bases are a match to TRBD1. Germline V gene lookup returns CDR1 SGHNT and CDR2 YYREEE (reference sequence). The CDR3 covers 15 residues. Unmatched junction bases numbered 1, after V lost 0 bases and J lost 0 bases. The CDR3 reads CASSLGGQGSYEQYF. The CDR3 DNA reads as TGTGCCAGCAGCTTGGGGGGACAGGGCTCCTACGAGCAGTACTTC.